This T cell receptor beta chain appears in the sequencing data of a study of blood T cells in healthy people across ages (dated by TCRdb to between 2015 and 2016). With respect to the entire study: In model experiments, template switching captured about one uniquely barcoded TCR beta cDNA molecule for every two T cells. Using deep sequencing normalized with unique cDNA molecular identifiers, the study measured how TCR beta repertoire diversity changes with age. Four age groups were formed from the donors: young (average approximately 15 years), middle-aged (roughly 38), aged (about 62) and long-lived (82). Donors of different ages were randomly distributed across sequencing lanes to avoid experimental bias. Two additional independent replicas of 1 million unique cDNA reads from the same blood draw were analyzed for two donors (one aged 18 to 29 and one aged 80 or older). Results and caveats for the whole study, not just this receptor: Because the CMV infection status of the donors was unknown, age-related changes in expanded clonotypes may potentially have been confounded. A strong correlation was found between observed TCR beta diversity and the percentage of naive T cells measured by flow cytometry. Compared with the aged group, more naive CD4+ T cells, fewer expanded clones and increased TCR diversity were shown by the long-lived group, suggesting age selection. As age increased, observed TCR beta diversity per million T cells dropped in a roughly linear way, and a significant reduction was already evident by age 40. Total diversity estimates from one million sequenced T cells were considered lower bounds and underestimates. Bulk unsorted PBMC profiling prevented conclusive comparison of naive and antigen-experienced compartments.

Concerning this clonotype itself: The antigen it binds to is not known. One base away there is no much larger clone; base qualities are not given.

From the cysteine up to the phenylalanine, the CDR3 has a length of 14 residues. Of all the DNA, just the CDR3 is kept, 42 bases in frame from base 1. Taken from the germline V gene, the CDR1 and CDR2 loops are SQVTM and ANQGSEA. At the junction V is shortened by 5 bases and J by 13 bases; bases outside the gene matches: 9. The 39 donors, aged about 6 to 95 years, were systemically healthy Caucasian individuals from Russia. Approximately 9.3 milliliters of peripheral blood were drawn from each donor into EDTA-treated Vacutainer tubes. Ficoll-Paque density-gradient centrifugation was used to isolate PBMCs, with at least 6 million per sample. Total RNA, at least 5 micrograms per sample, was extracted from PBMCs with Trizol reagent. Naive CD45RAhigh/CD27high T cell percentages were measured by flow cytometry on a PBMC aliquot from every donor. Library preparation used 5' RACE. Instrument used: Illumina HiSeq 2500. The second PCR ran for about 6 to 11 cycles and used a J-beta primer mix along with a sample-barcoded 5' primer. A template-switch 5' adaptor carrying 12 random nucleotides introduced a unique molecular identifier onto each TCR beta cDNA molecule. Each sample yielded at least 2.5 million CDR3-containing paired-end reads. First-strand cDNA synthesis was performed from all RNA using the Mint cDNA synthesis kit, with priming by a TRBC-specific oligonucleotide. After uracil-DNA glycosylase treatment, a first 18-cycle PCR used universal primers M1SS and BC2_uni_R on all cDNA. Per the source publication's procedure: Each sample was normalized by randomly selecting 1 million high-quality reads, each carrying a distinct molecular identifier. Reads sharing molecular identifiers were discarded rather than binned into consensus sequences. MiTCR, set to a Q25 quality threshold and the strictest error-elimination algorithm, was used for CDR3 identification, clonotype clustering and error correction. A nonparametric unseen species model with Euler transformation was used to estimate a lower bound on total TCR beta diversity. Starting from the raw public reads, TCRdb applied fastp trimming at Q25, assembled clones with MiXCR and retained in-frame beta chains. Entries that share a CDR3 protein sequence are merged under the most common genes and DNA. The V and J calls come from TCRdb's annotation, not from the publication. The sample table holds over 550,000 distinct CDR3 sequences, of which about 28% were seen once. The ten top clones hold around 16% of the sample.

The TCR originated in a woman older than 75 in good health. The sequenced sample consisted of blood. The rearrangement combines TRBV29-1 with TRBJ2-1; 15 of the junction bases match TRBD2. The bases read TGCAGCGTTTTGGGACTAGCGGGGGGAATTTCCCAGTTCTTC. It codes for CSVLGLAGGISQFF.